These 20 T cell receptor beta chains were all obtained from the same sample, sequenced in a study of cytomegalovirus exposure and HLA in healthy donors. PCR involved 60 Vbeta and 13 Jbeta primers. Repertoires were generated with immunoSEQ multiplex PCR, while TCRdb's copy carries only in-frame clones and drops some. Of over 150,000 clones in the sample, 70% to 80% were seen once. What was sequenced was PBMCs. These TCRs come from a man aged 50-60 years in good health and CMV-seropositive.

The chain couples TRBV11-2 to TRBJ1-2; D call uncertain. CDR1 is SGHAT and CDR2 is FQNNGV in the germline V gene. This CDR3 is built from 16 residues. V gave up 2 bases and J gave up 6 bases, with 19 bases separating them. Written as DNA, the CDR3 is TGTGCCAGCAGCTTATCCCCCCGGGGAGAAGCAAATGGCTACACCTTC. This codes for CASSLSPRGEANGYTF. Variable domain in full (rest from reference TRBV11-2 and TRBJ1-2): EAGVAQSPRYKIIEKRQSVAFWCNPISGHATLYWYQQILGQGPKLLIQFQNNGVVDDSQLPKDRFSAERLKGVDSTLKIQPAKLEDSAVYLCASSLSPRGEANGYTFGSGTRLTVV.

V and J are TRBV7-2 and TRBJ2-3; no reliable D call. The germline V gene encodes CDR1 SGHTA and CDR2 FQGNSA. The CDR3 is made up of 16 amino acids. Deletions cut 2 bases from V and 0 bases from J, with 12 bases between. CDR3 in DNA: TGTGCCAGCAGCTTAAGGCAGTCAGGAAGCACAGATACGCAGTATTTT. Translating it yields CASSLRQSGSTDTQYF.

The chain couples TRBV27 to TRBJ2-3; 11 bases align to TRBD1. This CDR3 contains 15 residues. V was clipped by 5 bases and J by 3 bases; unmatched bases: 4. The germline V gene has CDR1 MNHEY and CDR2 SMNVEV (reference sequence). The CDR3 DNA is TGTGCCAGCAGTCTCCGGGACAGGGGGACAGATACGCAGTATTTT. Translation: CASSLRDRGTDTQYF.

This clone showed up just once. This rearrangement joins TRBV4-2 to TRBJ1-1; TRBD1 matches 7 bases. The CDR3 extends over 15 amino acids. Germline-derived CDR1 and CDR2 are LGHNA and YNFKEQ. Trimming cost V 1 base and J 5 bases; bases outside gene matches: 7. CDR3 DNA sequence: TGTGCCAGCAGCCAAGCGAGGGGGCTCGGTACTGAAGCTTTCTTT. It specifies CASSQARGLGTEAFF.

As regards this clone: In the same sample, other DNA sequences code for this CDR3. In DNA, the CDR3 is TGTGCCAGCAGCTTAGTTACAGGGGGGAACACTGAAGCTTTCTTT. This encodes CASSLVTGGNTEAFF. The rearrangement uses TRBV7-2 and TRBJ1-1; 8 bases map to TRBD1. The CDR3 length is 15 residues. J was trimmed by 1 base and V by 1 base; bases with no gene match: 2. Germline V gene lookup returns CDR1 SGHTA and CDR2 FQGNSA.

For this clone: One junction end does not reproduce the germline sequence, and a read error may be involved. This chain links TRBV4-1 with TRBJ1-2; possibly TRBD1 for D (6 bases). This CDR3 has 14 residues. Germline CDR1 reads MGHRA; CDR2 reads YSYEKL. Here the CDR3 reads CASSQDRQVYGYTF. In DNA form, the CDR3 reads TGTGCCAGCAGCCAAGATAGACAGGTTTATGGCTACACCTTC.

The DNA for the CDR3 is TGTGCCAGCAGCGTAGGTAACTCGTACCAAGAGACCCAGTACTTC. This translates into CASSVGNSYQETQYF. The V call is TRBV9, the J call TRBJ2-5, with D unresolved. The CDR3 runs to 15 residues. V was pared by 0 bases and J by 0 bases, with 9 bases between. Germline CDR1 SGDLS, CDR2 YYNGEE.

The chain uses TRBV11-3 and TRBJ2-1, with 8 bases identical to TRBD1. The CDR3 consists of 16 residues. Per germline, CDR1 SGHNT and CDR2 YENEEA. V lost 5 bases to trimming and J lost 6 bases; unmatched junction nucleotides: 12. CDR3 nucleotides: TGTGCCAGCAGCCTCGGGACAGGTCGATTTGGCAATGAGCAGTTCTTC. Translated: CASSLGTGRFGNEQFF.

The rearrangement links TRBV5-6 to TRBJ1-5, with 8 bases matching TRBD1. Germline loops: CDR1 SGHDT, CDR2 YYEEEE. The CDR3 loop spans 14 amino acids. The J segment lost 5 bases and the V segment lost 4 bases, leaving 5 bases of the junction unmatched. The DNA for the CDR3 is TGTGCCAGCAGCCTCGGACAGGGTGATCAGCCCCAGCATTTT. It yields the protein CASSLGQGDQPQHF.

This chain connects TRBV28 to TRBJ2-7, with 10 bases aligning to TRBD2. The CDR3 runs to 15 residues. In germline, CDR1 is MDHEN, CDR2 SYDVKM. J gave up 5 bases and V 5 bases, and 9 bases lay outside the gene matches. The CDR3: CASSVAGGPENEQYF. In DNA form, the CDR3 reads TGTGCCAGCAGTGTAGCGGGGGGCCCGGAGAACGAGCAGTACTTC.

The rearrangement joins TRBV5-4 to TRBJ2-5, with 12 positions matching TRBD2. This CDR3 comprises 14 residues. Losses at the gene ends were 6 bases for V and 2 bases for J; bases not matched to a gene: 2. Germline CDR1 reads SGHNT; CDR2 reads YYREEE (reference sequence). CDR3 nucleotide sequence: TGTGCCAGCAACCTAGCGGGGGGGCAAGAGACCCAGTACTTC. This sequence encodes CASNLAGGQETQYF.

The CDR3 spells CASSPQGQAPYGYTF. CDR3 coding DNA: TGTGCCAGCAGCCCGCAGGGACAGGCTCCCTATGGCTACACCTTC. The genes are TRBV7-2 and TRBJ1-2; 8 bases map to TRBD1. Germline V gene lookup returns CDR1 SGHTA and CDR2 FQGNSA. V was pared by 5 bases and J by 4 bases, with 9 bases of the junction left unmatched. The CDR3 consists of 15 residues.

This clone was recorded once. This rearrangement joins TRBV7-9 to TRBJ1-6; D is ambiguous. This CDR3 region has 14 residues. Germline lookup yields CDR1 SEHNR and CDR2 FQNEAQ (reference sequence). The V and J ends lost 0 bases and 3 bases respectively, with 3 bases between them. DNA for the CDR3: TGTGCCAGCAGCTTAGCGCGCTATAATTCACCCCTCCACTTT. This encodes CASSLARYNSPLHF.

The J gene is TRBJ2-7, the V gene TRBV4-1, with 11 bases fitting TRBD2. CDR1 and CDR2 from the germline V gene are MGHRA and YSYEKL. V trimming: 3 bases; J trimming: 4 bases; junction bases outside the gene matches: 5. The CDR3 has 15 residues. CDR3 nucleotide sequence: TGCGCCAGCAGCCAGGGACTAGCGGAGGTTTACGAGCAGTACTTC. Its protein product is CASSQGLAEVYEQYF.

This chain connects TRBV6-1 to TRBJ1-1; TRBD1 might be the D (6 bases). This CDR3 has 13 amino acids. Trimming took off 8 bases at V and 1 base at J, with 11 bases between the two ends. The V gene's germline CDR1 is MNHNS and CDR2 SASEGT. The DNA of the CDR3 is TGTGCCAGCCAGAAGACAGGGAACACTGAAGCTTTCTTT. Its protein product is CASQKTGNTEAFF.

The CDR3 sequence is CASSSDPGQGVYGYTF. The CDR3 DNA reads TGCGCCAGCAGCAGTGACCCGGGACAGGGAGTCTATGGCTACACCTTC. J is TRBJ1-2 and V is TRBV5-1; 9 positions agree with TRBD1. J lost 4 bases, V lost 4 bases, and 11 bases had no gene match. The CDR3 has 16 residues. Germline V gene sequence: CDR1 SGHRS, CDR2 YFSETQ.

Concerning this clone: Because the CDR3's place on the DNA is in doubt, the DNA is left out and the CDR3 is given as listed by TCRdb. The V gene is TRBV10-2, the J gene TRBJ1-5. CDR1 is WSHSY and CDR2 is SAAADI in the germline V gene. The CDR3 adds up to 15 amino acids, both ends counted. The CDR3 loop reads CASSSSVVSNQPQHF.

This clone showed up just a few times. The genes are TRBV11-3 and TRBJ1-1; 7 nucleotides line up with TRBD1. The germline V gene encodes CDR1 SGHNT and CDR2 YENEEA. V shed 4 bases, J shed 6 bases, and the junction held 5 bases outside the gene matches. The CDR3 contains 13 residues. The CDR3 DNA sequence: TGTGCCAGCAGCTCCCGACAGGGAGCTGAAGCTTTCTTT. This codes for CASSSRQGAEAFF. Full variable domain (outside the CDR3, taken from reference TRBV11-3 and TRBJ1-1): EAGVVQSPRYKIIEKKQPVAFWCNPISGHNTLYWYLQNLGQGPELLIRYENEEAVDDSQLPKDRFSAERLKGVDSTLKIQPAELGDSAVYLCASSSRQGAEAFFGQGTRLTVV.

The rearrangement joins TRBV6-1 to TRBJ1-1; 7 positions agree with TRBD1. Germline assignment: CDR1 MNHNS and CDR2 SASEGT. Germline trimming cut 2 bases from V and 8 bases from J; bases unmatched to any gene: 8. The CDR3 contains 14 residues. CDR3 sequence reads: CASSERDSPGEAFF. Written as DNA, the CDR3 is TGTGCCAGCAGTGAAAGGGACAGCCCGGGAGAAGCTTTCTTT.

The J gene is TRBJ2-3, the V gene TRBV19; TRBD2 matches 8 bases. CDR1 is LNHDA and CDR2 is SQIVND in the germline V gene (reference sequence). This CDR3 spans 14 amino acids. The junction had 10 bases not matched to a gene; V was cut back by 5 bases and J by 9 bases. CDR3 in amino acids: CASSVSPRTSTQYF. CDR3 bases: TGTGCCAGTAGTGTCAGTCCCCGGACTAGCACGCAGTATTTT.